This T cell receptor (beta chain) was captured by sequencing in a study of T cells in Graves' hyperthyroidism and ophthalmopathy. RNA transcripts gave rise to amplified TCR beta CDR3 regions. Primed by the HTBI set, a first-round RT-PCR was run on the TCR CDR3. TCRdb passed the multiplex PCR reads through MiXCR, listing each CDR3 protein once. Found here are some 500,000 distinct CDR3 sequences, roughly a quarter of them singletons; the top ten hold about 10%. Sequenced input: blood. The sequence was collected from a woman in her 30s with Graves' ophthalmopathy.

CDR3 sequence (DNA): TGTGCCAGCAGTTCGATGGGACAGGCCGGAGGAGGCTACACCTTC. It codes for CASSSMGQAGGGYTF. The V call is TRBV12-3 or TRBV12-4, the J call TRBJ1-2, with 8 bases that match TRBD1. The junction had 12 bases not matched to a gene; V was cut back by 4 bases and J by 8 bases. CDR3 length: 15 residues.